Sequencing of this T cell receptor beta chain was carried out in a study of blood T cell repertoires in COVID-19. Study in general: Acute-phase and convalescent COVID-19 samples originated in the United States, Italy and Spain. Nucleic acid was either cDNA or gDNA, and it came from T cells, B-cell-depleted T cells, or PBMCs.

During active infection, Seattle patients enrolled and were then monitored through disease. Per the study methods: Reference gene primer amplification yielded estimated nucleated cell counts. Measured with immunoSEQ multiplex PCR; TCRdb has only the in-frame clones, and not every one. V, J and clone size are those of that table, while D and trimming were read from the DNA. The repertoire has some 59,000 clones, 80% to 85% of them found once; the top ten carry approximately 18%. This clone was seen a few times. The V gene end was trimmed by 4 bases and the J gene end by 5 bases; junction bases not matched to a gene: 15. This CDR3 has 18 residues. Germline V CDR1 and CDR2: MDHEN, SYDVKM.

The TCR was taken from a man between 25 and 39 years old with COVID-19, enrolled during active disease. What was sequenced was peripheral blood. V and J are TRBV28 and TRBJ2-1; 9 nucleotides line up with TRBD2. CDR3 sequence reads: CASSSFDLRGGLDNEQFF. CDR3 in DNA: TGTGCCAGCAGTTCTTTTGACCTGCGGGGGGGCCTTGACAATGAGCAGTTCTTC.